This T cell receptor (beta chain) comes out of a study of Tregs in tolerant kidney transplant recipients (dated by TCRdb to about 2019). Notes on the research overall: TCRbeta sequencing was used in the study to identify donor-specific regulatory T cells before combined kidney and bone marrow transplantation, and the identified cells were then tracked after transplant. In a few healthy controls, several methods of expanding Tregs specific for an allogeneic donor were compared by TCRbeta repertoire sequencing.

The paper's findings and limits, for the study overall: The most biologically relevant and donor-specific TCRbeta repertoire appeared to be identified by expanding Tregs with activated donor B cells. Because only a small number of patients were included, the study had limitations, and the results will need to be validated in larger populations as well as under other immunosuppression protocols. Biological reproducibility was not directly addressed, though technical replication error appeared minimal.

Unstimulated Tregs (CD4+CD25+CD127-), CD4+ non-Tregs (CD4+CD25-), CD4 and CD8 cells were FACS-sorted from thawed PBMCs. Healthy control blood was obtained either as purchased buffy coats or from healthy volunteers. Healthy control blood was separated into PBMCs by Ficoll density gradient and cryopreserved, and patient PBMCs were collected both before and after transplant. As to this clone: This clone's antigen is unknown. Base qualities are missing; no much larger clone stands one base away.

For TCRbeta CDR3 sequencing, genomic DNA from the sorted cells was extracted using the QIAGEN DNeasy Blood and Tissue Kit. Through immunoSEQ, high-throughput TCRbeta CDR3 sequencing was done commercially, including PCR amplification with internal controls and bias correction. In the paper's pipeline: Unique productive TCRbeta sequences were defined by CDR3 nucleotide sequence where primers matched, otherwise by CDR3 amino acid sequence with Vbeta and Jbeta genes. To correct sorting error, sequences shared between sorted populations at a frequency ratio of 2:1 or less were removed; the rest were assigned to the higher population. A sequence was defined as donor-reactive if the sequence was expanded at least 5-fold in CFSE-low cells compared with unstimulated cells and had a frequency of at least 0.01% in CFSE-low cells. Jensen-Shannon divergence calculated on the top 100 TCRbeta sequences ranked by frequency was used to measure repertoire divergence. For any sample with multiple sequencing runs, sorting error was corrected in each run separately before the runs were pooled. TCRdb holds this immuneACCESS table with in-frame rearrangements only. Some clones are missing; in checked studies, unresolved V genes explain under half, and the rest has no known cause. The V and J calls and clone size were taken over from that table, and D and trimming were inferred from the DNA. This sample has about 68,000 clones in its table, and about four fifths of those were observed once. The ten largest clonotypes hold about 4.7% of the sample.

V is trimmed back by 10 bases and J by 1 base, and the junction contains 11 bases that no gene match accounts for. CDR1 and CDR2, per the germline V gene, are SGHDN and FVKESK. The CDR3 runs 15 residues from the cysteine to the phenylalanine. Just the 45-base CDR3 DNA is kept, in frame starting at base 1. The chain is made from TRBV14 and TRBJ2-3; 7 central nucleotides agree with TRBD1. This receptor was identified in a human donor in good health. The material sequenced was CD4+ T cells from blood. At the DNA level, the sequence is TGTGCCATAGGATCCCTAGGGGGCCGCACAGATACGCAGTATTTT. Its translation is CAIGSLGGRTDTQYF.